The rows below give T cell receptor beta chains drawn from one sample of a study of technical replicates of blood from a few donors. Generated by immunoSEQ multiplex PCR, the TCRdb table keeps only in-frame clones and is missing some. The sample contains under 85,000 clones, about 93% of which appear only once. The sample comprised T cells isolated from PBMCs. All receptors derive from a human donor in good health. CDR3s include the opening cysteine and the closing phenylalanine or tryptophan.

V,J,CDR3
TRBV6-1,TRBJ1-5,CASSERGSMQPQHF
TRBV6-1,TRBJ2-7,CASSVGTGLYRTYEQYF
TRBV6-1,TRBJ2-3,CASRDRAGDTQYF
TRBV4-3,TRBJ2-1,CASSLRTPGTGAYNEQFF
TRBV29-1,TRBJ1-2,CSVDWGDGTYGYTF
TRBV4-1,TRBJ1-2,CASSVPGQGVDYGYTF
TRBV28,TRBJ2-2,CASSFQRYLGELFF
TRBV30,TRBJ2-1,CAWSGQGNEQFF
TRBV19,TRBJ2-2,CASTIGTARRELFF
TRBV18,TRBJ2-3,CASSPSGSRSDTQYF
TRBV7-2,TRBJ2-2,CASSTDRVGGELFF
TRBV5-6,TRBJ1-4,CASSLIGRENEKLFF
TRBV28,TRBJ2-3,CASSLRTGGPDTQYF
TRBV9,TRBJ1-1,CASSVEVQTGYQNTEAFF
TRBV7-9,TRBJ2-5,CASSLRYRETQYF
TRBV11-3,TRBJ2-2,CASSPIDRDTGELFF
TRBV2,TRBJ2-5,CASSEFRGRVLETQYF
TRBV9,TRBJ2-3,CASSVTATDTQYF
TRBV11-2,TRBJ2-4,CASSLDGAGGYIQYF
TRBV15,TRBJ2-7,CATSPGTGVPYEQYF
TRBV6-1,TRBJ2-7,CASSEEGPRTGGYYEQYF
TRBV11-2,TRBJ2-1,CASSLTGERRYNEQFF
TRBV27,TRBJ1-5,CASSLIQGDQPQHF